The present entry profiles one T cell receptor (beta chain) with its context. The record originates from a study of blood T cell repertoires in COVID-19. Across the study: PBMCs, B-cell-depleted T cells, or T cells provided the cDNA or gDNA that made up the material.

In the original workflow: Using reference gene primer amplification, nucleated cell counts were estimated. The assay was immunoSEQ multiplex PCR, and TCRdb's table has in-frame clones only and misses some. The V and J calls and clone size are taken from that table; D and trimming were inferred from the DNA. The table has approximately 360,000 clones, about 90% seen once. CDR1 MNHNY and CDR2 SVGAGI come from the germline V gene (reference sequence). The CDR3 loop spans 11 amino acids. Between the trimmed V and J ends, which lost 7 bases and 2 bases, there was a span of 3 bases. J is TRBJ1-3 and V is TRBV6-6; no clear D gene. The TCR originated in a man aged 18 to 35 with active or convalescent COVID-19. Sequences were obtained from peripheral blood. In DNA, the CDR3 is TGTGCCAGCATAACTGGAAACACCATATATTTT. Protein sequence: CASITGNTIYF.